One and the same sample provided the 21 T cell receptor beta chains below, sequenced in a study of cytomegalovirus exposure and HLA in healthy donors. The PCR ran on 60 Vbeta and 13 Jbeta primers. Assay used: immunoSEQ multiplex PCR; TCRdb lists only in-frame clones, some missing. The sample includes about 200,000 clones, less than 90% of them seen just once. The sequencing input was PBMCs. Receptors originate from a young woman in good health and CMV-seronegative.

This clone is a singleton in its sample. The V call is TRBV14, the J call TRBJ2-5; 13 bases match TRBD2. The CDR3 totals 15 residues. The germline V gene encodes CDR1 SGHDN and CDR2 FVKESK. With V trimmed by 4 bases and J by 5 bases, 4 bases remained unmatched. The CDR3 coding sequence is TGTGCCAGCAGCCTTGGACTAGCGGGAGTGGAGACCCAGTACTTC. Translation gives CASSLGLAGVETQYF.

The genes are TRBV29-1 and TRBJ1-1; 9 bases are shared with TRBD1. The J segment lost 2 bases and the V segment lost 1 base, leaving 8 bases of the junction unmatched. The CDR3 covers 16 residues. Germline V gene lookup returns CDR1 SQVTM and CDR2 ANQGSEA. This CDR3 reads CSVEVTGTGPNTEAFF. The CDR3 DNA is TGCAGCGTTGAAGTCACCGGGACAGGGCCTAACACTGAAGCTTTCTTT.

CDR3 in amino acids: CASSLGRRLAGPQYF. CDR3 in DNA: TGTGCCAGCAGCTTAGGGCGAAGGCTAGCGGGGCCACAGTACTTC. J is TRBJ2-5 and V is TRBV7-8; TRBD2 agrees at 9 bases. Germline CDR1 and CDR2: SGHVS and FQNEAQ. The CDR3 loop spans 15 amino acids. The J segment lost 11 bases and the V segment lost 1 base, leaving 11 bases of the junction unmatched. Full variable domain (remainder filled in from reference TRBV7-8 and TRBJ2-5): GAGVSQSPRYKVAKRGQDVALRCDPISGHVSLFWYQQALGQGPEFLTYFQNEAQLDKSGLPSDRFFAERPEGSVSTLKIQRTQQEDSAVYLCASSLGRRLAGPQYFGPGTRLLVL.

The rearrangement joins TRBV7-2 to TRBJ1-6; unclear D gene. Germline V gene data show CDR1 as SGHTA and CDR2 as FQGNSA. Trimming cost V 4 bases and J 10 bases, with 8 bases left between them. This CDR3 is built from 12 residues. The CDR3 coding sequence is TGTGCCAGCAGCTCTTCACACTCACCCCTCCACTTT. Its protein is CASSSSHSPLHF. Full variable domain (rest looked up from reference TRBV7-2 and TRBJ1-6): GAGVSQSPSNKVTEKGKDVELRCDPISGHTALYWYRQSLGQGLEFLIYFQGNSAPDKSGLPSDRFSAERTGGSVSTLTIQRTQQEDSAVYLCASSSSHSPLHFGNGTRLTVT.

The J gene is TRBJ1-1, the V gene TRBV19, with no clear D. The V and J ends lost 9 bases and 4 bases respectively, with 12 bases between them. From germline, CDR1 is LNHDA and CDR2 SQIVND (reference sequence). CDR3 length equals 12 residues. CDR3 DNA sequence: TGTGCCAGCGGTCTCGGTTCCACTGAAGCTTTCTTT. Protein sequence: CASGLGSTEAFF. Full variable domain (outside the CDR3, taken from reference TRBV19 and TRBJ1-1): DGGITQSPKYLFRKEGQNVTLSCEQNLNHDAMYWYRQDPGQGLRLIYYSQIVNDFQKGDIAEGYSVSREKKESFPLTVTSAQKNPTAFYLCASGLGSTEAFFGQGTRLTVV.

The V call is TRBV29-1, the J call TRBJ2-5, with 10 bases lining up with TRBD2. CDR1 and CDR2 from the germline V gene are SQVTM and ANQGSEA. The CDR3 has 17 residues. Germline trimming cut 3 bases from V and 5 bases from J; bases unmatched to any gene: 15. In DNA form, the CDR3 reads TGCAGCGTTGAGCACTTTAGCGGGGGGATAAGGGGGGAGACCCAGTACTTC. Protein product: CSVEHFSGGIRGETQYF.

The chain joins TRBV5-1 to TRBJ2-7; 7 bases align to TRBD2. This CDR3 is 13 amino acids long. The germline V gene has CDR1 SGHRS and CDR2 YFSETQ. Unmatched junction bases numbered 3, after V lost 4 bases and J lost 2 bases. CDR3 sequence: CASSQGGTYEQYF. Written as DNA, the CDR3 is TGCGCCAGCAGCCAGGGAGGGACCTACGAGCAGTACTTC.

The chain carries TRBV28 and TRBJ2-1, with D unresolved. Germline CDR1 and CDR2: MDHEN and SYDVKM. The CDR3 is 14 amino acids. Trimming took 5 bases from V and 0 from J, leaving 8 bases between them. This CDR3 is CASSMPGSYNEQFF. The DNA for the CDR3 is TGTGCCAGCAGTATGCCAGGCTCCTACAATGAGCAGTTCTTC. Supplemented by reference TRBV28 and TRBJ2-1, the full variable domain reads DVKVTQSSRYLVKRTGEKVFLECVQDMDHENMFWYRQDPGLGLRLIYFSYDVKMKEKGDIPEGYSVSREKKERFSLILESASTNQTSMYLCASSMPGSYNEQFFGPGTRLTVL.

The chain has TRBV19 and TRBJ2-5, with TRBD2 matching over 8 bases. V was clipped by 6 bases and J by 5 bases; unmatched bases: 11. This CDR3 region has 15 residues. Germline CDR1 LNHDA, CDR2 SQIVND (reference sequence). CDR3 nucleotide sequence: TGTGCCAGTAGGCGGTCGGCGGGGGGTCAGGAGACCCAGTACTTC. It yields the protein CASRRSAGGQETQYF.

This clone was recorded once. The chain recombines TRBV5-4 with TRBJ1-2; D gene uncertain. The V end was cut by 0 bases, the J end by 6 bases, with 9 bases between. Germline loops: CDR1 SGHNT, CDR2 YYREEE (reference sequence). This CDR3 comprises 13 residues. The DNA for the CDR3 is TGTGCCAGCAGCTTGGTCTCGCAGGATGGCTACACCTTC. Encoded protein: CASSLVSQDGYTF.

This chain joins TRBV2 and TRBJ2-7; 8 bases match TRBD2. The CDR3 loop spans 15 amino acids. Germline lookup yields CDR1 SNHLY and CDR2 FYNNEI. V gave up 5 bases and J gave up 2 bases; unmatched junction bases: 8. CDR3 sequence: CASSTRTSTTYEQYF. The CDR3 DNA sequence: TGTGCCAGCAGTACCCGGACTAGCACAACCTACGAGCAGTACTTC.

The chain recombines TRBV20-1 with TRBJ1-1; possibly TRBD1 for D (5 bases). Trimming pared 0 bases from V and 11 bases from J, leaving 10 bases between. The CDR3 is 11 amino acids. Germline CDR1 reads DFQATT; CDR2 reads SNEGSKA (reference sequence). CDR3 in amino acids: CSARDQGTAFF. CDR3 DNA sequence: TGCAGTGCTAGAGATCAAGGGACTGCTTTCTTT.

The genes are TRBV14 and TRBJ2-1, with 12 bases matching TRBD2. The CDR3 loop spans 18 amino acids. Trimming removed 1 base from V and 4 bases from J; junction bases left unmatched: 8. Germline V gene lookup returns CDR1 SGHDN and CDR2 FVKESK. For the CDR3, the DNA is TGTGCCAGCAGCCAAGGGAGACTAGCGGGGGTCCCTTACAATGAGCAGTTCTTC. Translating gives CASSQGRLAGVPYNEQFF.

This clone was seen more than once but under ten times. The chain carries TRBV5-1 and TRBJ2-5; tentatively, D is TRBD1 (6 bases). CDR1 SGHRS and CDR2 YFSETQ come from the germline V gene. The CDR3 has 16 amino acids. V gave up 0 bases and J gave up 5 bases, with 17 bases separating them. The CDR3 DNA reads as TGCGCCAGCAGCTTGGAGACCCGACAGGCCATCGAGACCCAGTACTTC. Translation gives CASSLETRQAIETQYF.

The V and J genes are TRBV27 and TRBJ2-4, with D tentatively TRBD2 (5 bases). Trimming cost V 4 bases and J 1 base, with 11 bases left between them. Germline V gene lookup returns CDR1 MNHEY and CDR2 SMNVEV (reference sequence). This CDR3 contains 15 residues. The CDR3 protein is CASSWAGGAKNIQYF. The DNA for the CDR3 is TGTGCCAGCAGTTGGGCCGGCGGGGCCAAAAACATTCAGTACTTC.

This sequence joins TRBV5-1 and TRBJ2-1, with 9 nucleotides matching TRBD1. The V gene end was trimmed by 1 base and the J gene end by 8 bases; junction bases not matched to a gene: 7. The V gene's germline CDR1 is SGHRS and CDR2 YFSETQ. This CDR3 region has 15 residues. The DNA for the CDR3 is TGCGCCAGCAGCTTGTGGGGACAGGGATTCGATGAGCAGTTCTTC. Translating gives CASSLWGQGFDEQFF.

This chain joins TRBV7-9 and TRBJ2-3, with 8 positions matching TRBD2. Germline CDR1 is SEHNR and CDR2 is FQNEAQ (reference sequence). With 5 bases clipped from V and 6 bases from J, the junction kept 16 bases outside the gene matches. The CDR3 loop spans 17 amino acids. CDR3 nucleotides: TGTGCCAGCAGCCCCGGGAGGGGACGGGCCGGTTCCGATACGCAGTATTTT. Translated: CASSPGRGRAGSDTQYF.

This chain links TRBV5-1 with TRBJ2-5, with D unclear. CDR1 and CDR2 from the germline V gene are SGHRS and YFSETQ. The CDR3 spans 12 residues. V was shortened by 6 bases and J by 5 bases, with 11 bases between the two germline ends. CDR3 protein: CASTPNRETQYF. The CDR3 nucleotides are TGCGCCAGCACCCCAAATCGGGAGACCCAGTACTTC.

The chain has TRBV5-1 and TRBJ2-1, with 9 bases that match TRBD2. The CDR3 loop spans 15 amino acids. From germline, CDR1 is SGHRS and CDR2 YFSETQ. Trimming removed 5 bases from V and 9 bases from J; junction bases left unmatched: 12. The CDR3: CASSPLAGGPIEQFF. The DNA for the CDR3 is TGCGCCAGCAGTCCCCTCGCGGGGGGGCCTATTGAGCAGTTCTTC. Variable domain in full (rest from reference TRBV5-1 and TRBJ2-1): KAGVTQTPRYLIKTRGQQVTLSCSPISGHRSVSWYQQTPGQGLQFLFEYFSETQRNKGNFPGRFSGRQFSNSRSEMNVSTLELGDSALYLCASSPLAGGPIEQFFGPGTRLTVL.

V and J are TRBV5-1 and TRBJ2-1, with TRBD1 identical over 12 bases. With 4 bases clipped from V and 7 bases from J, the junction kept 6 bases outside the gene matches. Germline assignment: CDR1 SGHRS and CDR2 YFSETQ. CDR3 length: 15 residues. CDR3 sequence: CASSPGQGARNEQFF. The CDR3, as DNA: TGCGCCAGCAGCCCGGGACAGGGGGCGAGAAATGAGCAGTTCTTC.

V usage is TRBV7-6 and J usage is TRBJ2-7; 7 positions match TRBD2. Germline lookup yields CDR1 SGHVS and CDR2 FNYEAQ. This CDR3 spans 13 amino acids. The trim removed 6 bases at V and 3 bases at J, leaving 5 bases unmatched. The DNA for the CDR3 is TGTGCCAGCAGTAGCGGGCCGAACTACGAGCAGTACTTC. It encodes CASSSGPNYEQYF.